Listed below are T cell receptor beta chains from one sample, sequenced in a study of cytomegalovirus exposure and HLA in healthy donors. TCRdb's table, derived via immunoSEQ multiplex PCR, lists solely in-frame clones and lacks some. Of hundreds of thousands of clones detected, more than 85% appear once; the ten largest clones hold roughly 1%. Sequences were obtained from PBMCs. These TCRs come from a young woman in good health and CMV-seronegative. Each CDR3 is given with its conserved first and last residue. The order of the fields is D gene, V gene, J gene, clone size, CDR3 DNA, CDR3 protein. The D gene is left open where the match is weak. The listing skips clone size in some rows; elsewhere it reads once, few, many or a size class.

-	TRBV5-1	TRBJ2-7	-	TGCGCCAGCAGCTTGGGCTCACACTCACTAGCCTACGAGCAGTACTTC	CASSLGSHSLAYEQYF
-	TRBV6-5	TRBJ2-3	-	TGTGCCAGCAGTTACGACCCGAGCGGAATCACAGATACGCAGTATTTT	CASSYDPSGITDTQYF
TRBD1	TRBV15	TRBJ1-1	-	TGTGCCACCAGCAGAGATACAGGGGCGGATCAAGCTTTCTTT	CATSRDTGADQAFF
-	TRBV5-4	TRBJ2-3	-	TGTGCCAGCAGGGCAAGCCGGGTGGGCACAGATACGCAGTATTTT	CASRASRVGTDTQYF
-	TRBV5-1	TRBJ2-5	-	TGCGCCAGCAGCTTGGAGGGGGAGACCCAGTACTTC	CASSLEGETQYF
-	TRBV5-5	TRBJ2-2	-	TGTGCCAGCAGCCCACAAACACAGAACACCGGGGAGCTGTTTTTT	CASSPQTQNTGELFF
-	TRBV11-2	TRBJ1-4	-	TGTGCCAGCAGCCCCAAGGGGACACTCCTCAATGAAAAACTGTTTTTT	CASSPKGTLLNEKLFF
-	TRBV29-1	TRBJ2-5	once	TGCAGCGTTGGGGGGGAAGCCAGCCAAGAGACCCAGTACTTC	CSVGGEASQETQYF
-	TRBV5-4	TRBJ2-7	-	TGTGCCAGCAGCACCCCGGGGACCTACGAGCAGTACTTC	CASSTPGTYEQYF
-	TRBV7-2	TRBJ2-2	once	TGTGCCATTACACCCTTGTCATGGGGGGGCTCCGGGGAGCTGTTTTTT	CAITPLSWGGSGELFF
TRBD1	TRBV5-1	TRBJ1-5	few	TGCGCCAGCAGCGAGGACAGGGGGCCCCAGCATTTT	CASSEDRGPQHF
-	TRBV6-5	TRBJ2-7	-	TGTGCCAGCAGTTACTCGGAGGAAAGTAGCTCCTACGAGCAGTACTTC	CASSYSEESSSYEQYF
-	TRBV4-2	TRBJ1-1	-	TGTGCCAGCAGCCAAGTCGGACAGATGAACACTGAAGCTTTCTTT	CASSQVGQMNTEAFF
TRBD1	TRBV6-1	TRBJ1-1	-	TGTGCCAGCAGGGACAGGGGGTACACTGAAGCTTTCTTT	CASRDRGYTEAFF
TRBD1	TRBV27	TRBJ1-2	-	TGTGCCAGCACCCGGGGACAGGGGGCCGGCTATGGCTACACCTTC	CASTRGQGAGYGYTF
-	TRBV9	TRBJ1-6	-	TGTGCCAGCAGCGTATATGATGGAGGGTCACCCCTCCACTTT	CASSVYDGGSPLHF
-	TRBV4-3	TRBJ1-4	-	TGCGCCAGCAGCCGACTAAAAGGGGGACCCTATGAAAAACTGTTTTTT	CASSRLKGGPYEKLFF
-	TRBV13	TRBJ2-5	-	TGTGCCAGCACCCCGGAGGGGCAAGAGACCCAGTACTTC	CASTPEGQETQYF
-	TRBV4-3	TRBJ2-7	-	TGCGCCAGCAGCCAAGAGTACAGGGACCCCTACGAGCAGTACTTC	CASSQEYRDPYEQYF
-	TRBV15	TRBJ1-2	-	TGTGCCACCAGCATCCCTCAGTCGGGAGCTAACTATGGCTACACCTTC	CATSIPQSGANYGYTF
TRBD1	TRBV19	TRBJ1-5	once	TGTGCCAGTAGTATCGGACAGGGGGGGTTTGGACAGCCCCAGCATTTT	CASSIGQGGFGQPQHF
-	TRBV29-1	TRBJ1-6	-	TGCAGCGTTAAAACAGCTCAAAATTCACCCCTCCACTTT	CSVKTAQNSPLHF
-	TRBV10-3	TRBJ1-1	-	TGTGCCACCAGTAGCCAGGACACTGAAGCTTTCTTT	CATSSQDTEAFF